Listed here are 27 T cell receptor beta chains from one sample, sequenced in a study of T cell responses to AZD1222 COVID-19 vaccine. Generated by immunoSEQ multiplex PCR, the TCRdb table keeps only in-frame clones and is missing some. Here the sample spans about 150,000 clones, more than 75% being singletons. The starting material was peripheral blood, obtained 28 days after the second AZD1222 dose. These receptor sequences come from an adult who received the AZD1222 COVID-19 vaccine.

The rearrangement links TRBV7-3 to TRBJ2-7, with TRBD2 as a possible D gene (6 bases). There are 15 residues in the CDR3. Germline V gives CDR1 SGHTA, CDR2 FQGTGA. V lost 0 bases to trimming and J lost 3 bases, with 12 bases between them. The CDR3 loop reads CASSLTGGSSYEQYF. The CDR3 DNA reads as TGTGCCAGCAGCTTAACCGGAGGGAGTAGCTACGAGCAGTACTTC.

This chain links TRBV19 with TRBJ2-7, with 7 bases lining up with TRBD1. The ends lost 1 base at V and 6 bases at J; junction bases unmatched: 6. CDR3 length equals 14 residues. Germline V gene lookup returns CDR1 LNHDA and CDR2 SQIVND (reference sequence). The CDR3 loop is CASSIGGRGIEQYF. The CDR3 bases are TGTGCCAGTAGTATAGGAGGCAGGGGGATCGAGCAGTACTTC.

V and J are TRBV21-1 and TRBJ2-1; TRBD2, the table's D call, lacks a check against the DNA. TRBV21-1 is termed a pseudogene. CDR3 length: 19 amino acids. The CDR3: CASSMIVGTSVSSYNEQFF. CDR3 nucleotides: TGTGCCAGCAGCATGATCGTCGGGACTAGCGTTAGCTCCTACAATGAGCAGTTCTTC.

The chain carries TRBV3-1 (or the pseudogene TRBV3-2) and TRBJ1-2, with TRBD1 matching 7 bases. V lost 4 bases, J lost 4 bases, and 9 bases stayed unmatched. This CDR3 has 15 residues. Per the germline V gene, CDR1 is LGHDT and CDR2 is YNNKEL (reference sequence). CDR3 sequence: CASSPATGPGYGYTF. CDR3 sequence (DNA): TGTGCCAGCAGCCCAGCGACAGGGCCGGGCTATGGCTACACCTTC.

The genes are TRBV28 and TRBJ2-7; D might be TRBD2 (7 bases). The CDR3 covers 15 residues. The germline V and J ends were trimmed by 2 bases and 7 bases, with 18 bases remaining between them. In germline, CDR1 is MDHEN, CDR2 SYDVKM. The chain's CDR3 is CASSLAGAPLWEQYF. CDR3 coding DNA: TGTGCCAGCAGTTTAGCGGGGGCCCCTCTGTGGGAGCAGTACTTC.

This clone has only one observation. The V call is TRBV9, the J call TRBJ2-2; D not resolved. Germline CDR1 is SGDLS and CDR2 is YYNGEE. The CDR3 is 14 residues long. V was shortened by 2 bases and J by 6 bases, with 11 bases between the two germline ends. The CDR3 spells CASSVGRLPGELFF. The CDR3 DNA reads as TGTGCCAGCAGCGTCGGGCGTCTCCCCGGGGAGCTGTTTTTT.

In DNA, the CDR3 is TGTGCCAGCAGGGGCAGGGGGCGCGACGAGCAGTACTTC. This translates into CASRGRGRDEQYF. The chain uses TRBV7-9 and TRBJ2-7, with TRBD1 matching over 8 bases. Germline V gene lookup returns CDR1 SEHNR and CDR2 FQNEAQ (reference sequence). J gave up 5 bases and V 6 bases, and 6 bases lay outside the gene matches. The CDR3 runs to 13 residues.

This chain joins TRBV9 and TRBJ1-4; a weak D match, TRBD1 (6 bases). Germline V gene sequence: CDR1 SGDLS, CDR2 YYNGEE. V lost 3 bases to trimming and J lost 5 bases, with 20 bases between them. CDR3 length: 17 amino acids. The CDR3: CASSASVTGLRNEKLFF. The CDR3 nucleotides are TGTGCCAGCAGCGCAAGTGTTACAGGGTTGCGGAATGAAAAACTGTTTTTT.

This rearrangement joins TRBV2 to TRBJ1-2, with D hard to call. Germline V gene lookup returns CDR1 SNHLY and CDR2 FYNNEI. The V and J ends lost 6 bases and 4 bases respectively, with 9 bases between them. The CDR3 runs to 12 residues. In nucleotides, the CDR3 is TGTGCCAGCAGCCACGAAGGCTATGGCTACACCTTC. Protein product: CASSHEGYGYTF.

The chain combines TRBV7-9 with TRBJ1-2; no firm D call. This CDR3 is built from 11 residues. V gave up 1 base and J gave up 8 bases, with 5 bases separating them. Germline V gene lookup returns CDR1 SEHNR and CDR2 FQNEAQ (reference sequence). As DNA, the CDR3 is TGTGCCAGCAGCTTAGTGGAAGGCTACACCTTC. Its protein product is CASSLVEGYTF.

The chain has TRBV28 and TRBJ2-3; either TRBD1 or TRBD2 may fit D (6 bases each). The germline CDR1 and CDR2 sequences are MDHEN and SYDVKM. V shed 5 bases and J shed 2 bases, with 14 bases lying between them. This CDR3 is 15 amino acids long. The CDR3 nucleotides read TGTGCCAGCAGTCCCCGGGGGCGGGCCACAGATACGCAGTATTTT. This sequence encodes CASSPRGRATDTQYF. Supplemented by reference TRBV28 and TRBJ2-3, the full variable domain reads DVKVTQSSRYLVKRTGEKVFLECVQDMDHENMFWYRQDPGLGLRLIYFSYDVKMKEKGDIPEGYSVSREKKERFSLILESASTNQTSMYLCASSPRGRATDTQYFGPGTRLTVL.

The chain couples TRBV5-1 to TRBJ2-1; D not certain. The CDR3 is 15 amino acids. Germline CDR1 is SGHRS and CDR2 is YFSETQ. V dropped 0 bases and J dropped 2 bases, with 9 bases sitting between them. The CDR3 loop reads CASSLEDLTYNEQFF. CDR3 sequence (DNA): TGCGCCAGCAGCTTGGAGGACCTCACCTACAATGAGCAGTTCTTC.

The chain couples TRBV5-8 to TRBJ1-4, with TRBD1 as a possible D gene (5 bases). Germline CDR1 and CDR2: SGHTS and YDEGEE. V gave up 2 bases and J gave up 7 bases, with 9 bases separating them. The CDR3 contains 13 residues. The CDR3 reads CASSFIRAEKLFF. CDR3 coding DNA: TGTGCCAGCAGCTTTATCAGGGCTGAAAAACTGTTTTTT.

The gene calls are TRBV5-1 and TRBJ2-7, with 13 bases lining up with TRBD2. Germline-derived CDR1 and CDR2 are SGHRS and YFSETQ. J lost 6 bases, V lost 0 bases, and 3 bases had no gene match. This CDR3 comprises 15 residues. The DNA of the CDR3 is TGCGCCAGCAGCTTGGGACTAGCGGGAGGAGGCGAGCAGTACTTC. Encoded protein: CASSLGLAGGGEQYF.

The chain carries TRBV2 and TRBJ1-2; D gene uncertain. Germline V lookup: CDR1 SNHLY, CDR2 FYNNEI. V lost 5 bases to trimming and J lost 0 bases, with 1 base between them. The CDR3 has 11 amino acids. For the CDR3, the DNA is TGTGCCAGCAGTCCTAACTATGGCTACACCTTC. Amino acid sequence: CASSPNYGYTF.

This clone was seen more than once but under ten times. The chain is built from TRBV11-2 and TRBJ2-3; 10 bases map to TRBD1. Unmatched junction bases numbered 10, after V lost 5 bases and J lost 2 bases. Germline CDR1 reads SGHAT; CDR2 reads FQNNGV. This CDR3 has 17 residues. In DNA form, the CDR3 reads TGTGCCAGCAGCCCTCGACAGGGGGCGCCGGTCACAGATACGCAGTATTTT. Its protein is CASSPRQGAPVTDTQYF.

V is TRBV5-1 and J is TRBJ2-7; tentative D call: TRBD1 (6 bases). CDR1 is SGHRS, CDR2 YFSETQ, per germline. The CDR3 is 14 amino acids. Trimming took 0 bases from V and 3 from J, leaving 10 bases between them. CDR3 DNA sequence: TGCGCCAGCAGCTTGGATGGCAGGGGCTACGAGCAGTACTTC. It translates to CASSLDGRGYEQYF.

This chain joins TRBV27 and TRBJ1-1; D call uncertain. The V end was cut by 5 bases, the J end by 1 base, with 14 bases between. The germline CDR1 and CDR2 sequences are MNHEY and SMNVEV (reference sequence). The length of the CDR3 is 15 residues. CDR3 nucleotides: TGTGCCAGCAGTCCCCTCGGAGCAGCGAACACTGAAGCTTTCTTT. This translates into CASSPLGAANTEAFF.

This chain joins TRBV11-2 and TRBJ2-3; D not certain. CDR1 and CDR2 from the germline V gene are SGHAT and FQNNGV. Trimming left V 4 bases short and J 2 bases short, with 4 bases between. This CDR3 has 12 residues. The chain's CDR3 is CASSSITDTQYF. CDR3 coding DNA: TGTGCCAGCAGCTCTATCACAGATACGCAGTATTTT.

The gene calls are TRBV7-2 and TRBJ1-1; D is possibly TRBD1 (6 bases). The CDR3 has 14 amino acids. Trimming pared 5 bases from V and 4 bases from J, leaving 14 bases between. CDR1 and CDR2 (germline): SGHTA, FQGNSA. CDR3 in amino acids: CASSPQGGSTEAFF. CDR3 in DNA: TGTGCCAGCAGCCCACAGGGAGGGAGCACTGAAGCTTTCTTT.

The rearrangement joins TRBV28 to TRBJ2-7; TRBD2 agrees at 7 bases. Germline V gene lookup returns CDR1 MDHEN and CDR2 SYDVKM. Losses at the gene ends were 6 bases for V and 0 bases for J; bases not matched to a gene: 5. There are 14 residues in the CDR3. The chain's CDR3 is CASSRGLPSYEQYF. In nucleotides, the CDR3 is TGTGCCAGCAGCCGGGGACTACCCTCCTACGAGCAGTACTTC.

This rearrangement joins TRBV2 to TRBJ2-7; D may be TRBD1 (6 bases). In germline, CDR1 is SNHLY, CDR2 FYNNEI. V was shortened by 4 bases and J by 2 bases, with 15 bases between the two germline ends. The CDR3 consists of 15 residues. CDR3 protein: CASSGKGGMTYEQYF. For the CDR3, the DNA is TGTGCCAGCAGTGGTAAAGGGGGAATGACCTACGAGCAGTACTTC.

The chain is built from TRBV7-8 and TRBJ2-6; perhaps TRBD1 as D (5 bases). CDR1 is SGHVS, CDR2 FQNEAQ, per germline. V was clipped by 2 bases and J by 0 bases, with 11 bases between them. The CDR3 length is 17 residues. As DNA, the CDR3 is TGTGCCAGCAGCTTACGGCAGGGAAACTCTGGGGCCAACGTCCTGACTTTC. Protein product: CASSLRQGNSGANVLTF.

The rearrangement joins TRBV7-2 to TRBJ1-5; the D is unclear. The CDR3 has 13 residues. Looked up from germline, CDR1 is SGHTA and CDR2 is FQGNSA. The V and J ends lost 5 bases and 5 bases respectively, with 10 bases between them. This CDR3 is CASSVRQDQPQHF. In DNA form, the CDR3 reads TGTGCCAGCAGCGTCAGACAAGATCAGCCCCAGCATTTT. Drawing the rest from reference TRBV7-2 and TRBJ1-5, the complete variable domain is GAGVSQSPSNKVTEKGKDVELRCDPISGHTALYWYRQSLGQGLEFLIYFQGNSAPDKSGLPSDRFSAERTGGSVSTLTIQRTQQEDSAVYLCASSVRQDQPQHFGDGTRLSIL.

Only one count was recorded for this clone. The CDR3 nucleotides are TGTGCCAGCAGCTTAGTGCCGGGAAGCTCCTACAATGAGCAGTTCTTC. Translation gives CASSLVPGSSYNEQFF. V and J are TRBV11-2 and TRBJ2-1; D may be TRBD2 (5 bases). Germline V gene sequence: CDR1 SGHAT, CDR2 FQNNGV. Between the trimmed V and J ends, which lost 1 base and 0 bases, there was a span of 10 bases. This CDR3 spans 16 amino acids.

The chain employs TRBV9 and TRBJ1-6; tentatively, D is TRBD1 (6 bases). Trimming shortened V by 3 bases and J by 6 bases, and 16 bases separated the two germline ends. The CDR3 is made up of 16 amino acids. Germline CDR1 reads SGDLS; CDR2 reads YYNGEE. The CDR3 is CASSENPTGPNSPLHF. DNA for the CDR3: TGTGCCAGCAGCGAAAACCCGACAGGCCCTAATTCACCCCTCCACTTT.

This rearrangement joins TRBV18 to TRBJ2-1; TRBD2 matches at 7 bases. CDR1 is KGHSH and CDR2 is LQKENI in the germline V gene. The CDR3 is made up of 13 amino acids. J lost 5 bases, V lost 3 bases, and 1 base had no gene match. Here the CDR3 DNA reads TGTGCCAGCTCACCGGGACTAAACAATGAGCAGTTCTTC. Amino acid sequence: CASSPGLNNEQFF.